Below are 16 T cell receptor beta chains sequenced from a single sample in a study of Graves' ophthalmopathy and Graves' hyperthyroidism. TCR beta CDR3 amplification used RNA transcripts. First-round RT-PCR employed HTBI primers, with a second-round multiplex PCR after it. TCRdb called the multiplex PCR reads again in MiXCR, with one record for every CDR3 protein. This sample has 600,000 to 650,000 distinct CDR3 sequences; about 24% occur once, and the top ten carry about 6.6%. The specimen was peripheral blood. Source of these receptors: a woman younger than 30 with stable Graves' hyperthyroidism. Some clones in this sample may be carry-over from other donors' samples.

This clonotype was seen repeatedly, ten times or more. The chain uses TRBV12-3 or TRBV12-4 and TRBJ2-4, with 8 bases that match TRBD2. The CDR3 is 15 residues long. After removal of 6 bases from V and 7 bases from J, the junction contained 11 bases not matched to a gene. In DNA, the CDR3 is TGTGCCAGCAGCACGGGGACTAGGGTTCAGAACATTCAGTACTTC. Translating gives CASSTGTRVQNIQYF.

This clonotype was seen repeatedly, ten times or more. The chain combines TRBV4-1 with TRBJ2-5; no clear D. V dropped 0 bases and J dropped 1 base, with 12 bases sitting between them. Germline CDR1 and CDR2: MGHRA and YSYEKL. The CDR3 contains 16 residues. For the CDR3, the DNA is TGCGCCAGCAGCCAAGAAGCATCAGCGATCCAAGAGACCCAGTACTTC. Translation: CASSQEASAIQETQYF.

This clonotype turned up a few times. This rearrangement joins TRBV20-1 to TRBJ2-7, with 10 nucleotides matching TRBD1. Germline V gives CDR1 DFQATT, CDR2 SNEGSKA (reference sequence). The V and J ends lost 6 bases and 3 bases, in that order; junction bases with no gene match: 17. This CDR3 comprises 17 residues. CDR3 in amino acids: CSAEPGQGHLAGYEQYF. Written as DNA, the CDR3 is TGCAGTGCGGAACCGGGACAGGGGCACCTGGCCGGCTACGAGCAGTACTTC.

This clonotype appeared many times. The J gene is TRBJ1-2, the V gene TRBV12-3 or TRBV12-4; D ambiguous. The V gene lost 4 bases and the J gene lost 4 bases, with 25 bases spanning the gap. The CDR3 is made up of 18 amino acids. CDR3 region: CASSSSPGQRTNGYGYTF. The CDR3 DNA is TGTGCCAGCAGTTCATCTCCGGGCCAACGCACCAACGGCTATGGCTACACCTTC.

This clonotype was recorded at least ten times. The J gene is TRBJ2-5, the V gene TRBV20-1; possibly TRBD2 for D (5 bases). The CDR3 spans 13 residues. Deletions cut 5 bases from V and 4 bases from J, with 14 bases between. Germline V gene sequence: CDR1 DFQATT, CDR2 SNEGSKA (reference sequence). The CDR3 DNA is TGCAGTGCTTTGCGGGTGAGACTAGAGACCCAGTACTTC. This codes for CSALRVRLETQYF.

The chain has TRBV25-1 and TRBJ2-5, with a weak D call TRBD1 (6 bases). The CDR3 is 14 amino acids. V was clipped by 5 bases and J by 5 bases, with 15 bases between them. In germline, CDR1 is MGHDK, CDR2 SYGVNS. CDR3 in DNA: TGTGCCAGCAGTCAGGGGCTAAGTAGGGAGACCCAGTACTTC. Its protein is CASSQGLSRETQYF.

This clonotype was seen more than once but under ten times. The chain is built from TRBV12-3 or TRBV12-4 and TRBJ1-5; 7 positions match TRBD1. This CDR3 region has 14 residues. The trim removed 7 bases at V and 2 bases at J, leaving 5 bases unmatched. The CDR3: CASNPTGRNQPQHF. For the CDR3, the DNA is TGTGCCAGCAACCCGACAGGGCGCAATCAGCCCCAGCATTTT.

This clonotype was observed at least ten times. The V and J genes are TRBV4-1 and TRBJ2-7; D may be TRBD1 or TRBD2 (5 bases each). The length of the CDR3 is 19 residues. The germline V and J ends were trimmed by 0 bases and 0 bases, with 21 bases remaining between them. CDR1 is MGHRA and CDR2 is YSYEKL in the germline V gene. DNA for the CDR3: TGCGCCAGCAGCCAAGATCAATGTCGGGAACAGGTCCTCTCCTACGAGCAGTACTTC. Translated, it gives CASSQDQCREQVLSYEQYF.

Many counts were recorded for this clonotype. The chain joins TRBV29-1 to TRBJ2-5; 9 bases match TRBD1. In germline, CDR1 is SQVTM, CDR2 ANQGSEA. The CDR3 totals 14 residues. J was trimmed by 3 bases and V by 1 base; bases with no gene match: 3. CDR3 loop: CSVEGRDREETQYF. The CDR3 DNA sequence: TGCAGCGTTGAAGGCCGGGACAGGGAAGAGACCCAGTACTTC.

This clonotype was detected many times. The chain employs TRBV29-1 and TRBJ1-1; the match to TRBD1 covers 7 bases. Germline lookup yields CDR1 SQVTM and CDR2 ANQGSEA. This CDR3 is built from 16 residues. V shed 0 bases, J shed 8 bases, and the junction held 15 bases outside the gene matches. CDR3 in amino acids: CSVEDAQGTRGPEAFF. The CDR3, as DNA: TGCAGCGTTGAAGATGCACAAGGGACAAGGGGGCCCGAAGCTTTCTTT. The variable domain in full, completed from reference TRBV29-1 and TRBJ1-1, reads SAVISQKPSRDICQRGTSLTIQCQVDSQVTMMFWYRQQPGQSLTLIATANQGSEATYESGFVIDKFPISRPNLTFSTLTVSNMSPEDSSIYLCSVEDAQGTRGPEAFFGQGTRLTVV.

This clonotype was seen a handful of times. V and J are TRBV7-9 and TRBJ2-7; D not resolved. Germline values: CDR1 SEHNR, CDR2 FQNEAQ (reference sequence). The germline V and J ends were trimmed by 1 base and 5 bases, with 6 bases remaining between them. The CDR3 runs 12 residues. The CDR3 sequence: CASSLGLNEQYF. The CDR3 nucleotides read TGTGCCAGCAGCTTAGGTTTGAACGAGCAGTACTTC.

This clonotype was counted ten times or more. The V gene is TRBV15, the J gene TRBJ2-7, with unresolved D. Germline CDR1 LNHNV, CDR2 YYDKDF (reference sequence). V shed 0 bases and J shed 6 bases, with 6 bases lying between them. The CDR3 is 12 residues long. The DNA of the CDR3 is TGTGCCACCAGCAGAGACCCTTTCGAGCAGTACTTC. Translated: CATSRDPFEQYF.

This clonotype was seen repeatedly, ten times or more. The gene calls are TRBV12-3 or TRBV12-4 and TRBJ1-5; TRBD1 agrees at 8 bases. With 3 bases clipped from V and 3 bases from J, the junction kept 13 bases outside the gene matches. There are 18 residues in the CDR3. In DNA form, the CDR3 reads TGTGCCAGCAGTTTTGGGACAGGTGTATCTGCTAACAATCAGCCCCAGCATTTT. As protein: CASSFGTGVSANNQPQHF.

Ten or more counts support this clonotype. The chain employs TRBV12-3 or TRBV12-4 and TRBJ1-2, with no clear D. The CDR3 loop spans 13 amino acids. Trimming left V 3 bases short and J 2 bases short, with 7 bases between. The CDR3 DNA reads TGTGCCAGCAGTTTTAGTCAGAACTATGGCTACACCTTC. It codes for CASSFSQNYGYTF.

The V and J genes are TRBV5-5 and TRBJ1-6, with D perhaps matching TRBD1 (5 bases). The V end was cut by 4 bases, the J end by 3 bases, with 11 bases between. CDR1 and CDR2 from the germline V gene are SGHKS and YYEKEE (reference sequence). The CDR3 loop spans 15 amino acids. CDR3 loop: CASSAGGFYNSPLHF. CDR3 nucleotides: TGTGCCAGCAGCGCCGGGGGTTTCTATAATTCACCCCTCCACTTT.

On this clonotype: This is likely a read error, given that the CDR3 carries no conserved phenylalanine or tryptophan at its end. The DNA is omitted, as the CDR3 cannot be located on it reliably, and the CDR3 follows TCRdb's listing. The rearrangement links TRBV30 to TRBJ2-6. CDR1 GTSNPN and CDR2 SVGIG come from the germline V gene (reference sequence). 14 amino acids form the CDR3, both terminal residues included. The CDR3 spells CAWNGFSGANVLTV.